These 11 T cell receptor beta chains came from one sample sequenced in a study of T cell responses to AZD1222 COVID-19 vaccine. Method: immunoSEQ multiplex PCR; TCRdb's copy keeps in-frame clones and lacks some. In the table there are approximately 140,000 clones, approximately 94% of which are singletons. This material consisted of peripheral blood, taken on day 0 of AZD1222 vaccination. These receptor sequences come from an adult in good health.

The chain is built from TRBV19 and TRBJ1-2, with a possible D match to TRBD1 (5 bases). Trimming shortened V by 1 base and J by 4 bases, and 16 bases separated the two germline ends. Germline V lookup: CDR1 LNHDA, CDR2 SQIVND (reference sequence). The CDR3 covers 16 residues. The CDR3, as DNA: TGTGCCAGTAGTATAGCGTCCGGACAACGTTTCTATGGCTACACCTTC. It specifies CASSIASGQRFYGYTF.

The table lists this clone with a count of one. The V and J genes are TRBV7-6 and TRBJ1-3; possibly TRBD1 for D (6 bases). CDR1 and CDR2 from the germline V gene are SGHVS and FNYEAQ. V was trimmed by 2 bases and J by 1 base, leaving 12 bases between them. The CDR3 consists of 16 residues. The CDR3 loop reads CASSLTGIQSGNTIYF. The CDR3 nucleotides read TGTGCCAGCAGCTTAACAGGGATCCAGTCTGGAAACACCATATATTTT.

The chain combines TRBV6-5 with TRBJ1-1; 7 nucleotides line up with TRBD1. The CDR3 contains 12 residues. CDR1 and CDR2 from the germline V gene are MNHEY and SVGAGI. Trimming took 9 bases from V and 5 from J; bases not matched to a gene: 6. The CDR3: CASVQGRTEAFF. The CDR3 coding sequence is TGTGCCAGTGTACAGGGGCGTACTGAAGCTTTCTTT.

The chain couples TRBV10-3 to TRBJ2-2, with TRBD2 matching 8 bases. Germline CDR1 ENHRY, CDR2 SYGVKD. The ends lost 4 bases at V and 2 bases at J; junction bases unmatched: 9. The CDR3 has 17 amino acids. The CDR3 spells CAISAGRGGPNTGELFF. CDR3 bases: TGTGCCATCAGTGCGGGTCGGGGGGGACCCAACACCGGGGAGCTGTTTTTT.

The chain has TRBV2 and TRBJ2-5, with no clear D. CDR1 SNHLY and CDR2 FYNNEI come from the germline V gene. With 4 bases removed from V and 0 bases from J, the gap between germline ends came to 6 bases. The CDR3 contains 13 residues. CDR3 residues: CASSGPNQETQYF. In DNA form, the CDR3 reads TGTGCCAGCAGTGGCCCCAACCAAGAGACCCAGTACTTC.

The chain couples TRBV9 to TRBJ2-3; perhaps TRBD1 as D (5 bases). The CDR3 spans 18 residues. V lost 3 bases and J lost 2, with 22 bases in between. Germline CDR1 and CDR2: SGDLS and YYNGEE. CDR3 protein: CASSAQVFQGPLTDTQYF. Written as DNA, the CDR3 is TGTGCCAGCAGCGCCCAAGTGTTCCAGGGTCCCCTCACAGATACGCAGTATTTT.

This chain uses TRBV6-5 with TRBJ2-1, with unresolved D. CDR3 length: 12 amino acids. Germline CDR1 reads MNHEY; CDR2 reads SVGAGI. Trimming cost V 4 bases and J 6 bases, with 7 bases left between them. CDR3 DNA sequence: TGTGCCAGCAGTTCCTTTCCCAATGAGCAGTTCTTC. Protein: CASSSFPNEQFF.

V and J are TRBV19 and TRBJ2-1, with a weak D call TRBD2 (5 bases). The CDR3 extends over 18 amino acids. V dropped 3 bases and J dropped 0 bases, with 18 bases sitting between them. Germline V gene data show CDR1 as LNHDA and CDR2 as SQIVND (reference sequence). The CDR3 is CASSMYGVTARSYNEQFF. CDR3 bases: TGTGCCAGTAGTATGTACGGGGTCACTGCCCGCTCCTACAATGAGCAGTTCTTC.

The rearrangement links TRBV30 to TRBJ1-5, with D perhaps matching TRBD1 (6 bases). The CDR3 contains 19 residues. V was pared by 1 base and J by 4 bases, with 26 bases between. Germline lookup yields CDR1 GTSNPN and CDR2 SVGIG (reference sequence). The CDR3 nucleotides are TGTGCCTGGAGTGATGATTTCCCCGGGAGCTTGGACAGTAATCAGCCCCAGCATTTT. Translation: CAWSDDFPGSLDSNQPQHF. Full variable domain (missing parts from reference TRBV30 and TRBJ1-5): SQTIHQWPATLVQPVGSPLSLECTVEGTSNPNLYWYRQAAGRGLQLLFYSVGIGQISSEVPQNLSASRPQDRQFILSSKKLLLSDSGFYLCAWSDDFPGSLDSNQPQHFGDGTRLSIL.

The J gene is TRBJ1-1, the V gene TRBV6-2 or TRBV6-3; tentative D call: TRBD1 (5 bases). The CDR3 covers 14 residues. Trimming removed 3 bases from V and 2 bases from J, with 10 bases in between. CDR1 is MNHEY, CDR2 SVGEGT, per germline. The CDR3 loop reads CASSYEGINTEAFF. The CDR3, as DNA: TGTGCCAGCAGTTATGAGGGGATTAACACTGAAGCTTTCTTT.

This chain links TRBV29-1 with TRBJ2-7, with a weak D call TRBD1 (6 bases). This CDR3 is built from 14 residues. The V end lost 0 bases, the J end lost 1 base, and 10 bases lay between the germline ends. Germline loops: CDR1 SQVTM, CDR2 ANQGSEA. The CDR3 sequence is CSVEDGRGSYEQYF. In DNA form, the CDR3 reads TGCAGCGTTGAAGATGGTAGGGGGTCCTACGAGCAGTACTTC.